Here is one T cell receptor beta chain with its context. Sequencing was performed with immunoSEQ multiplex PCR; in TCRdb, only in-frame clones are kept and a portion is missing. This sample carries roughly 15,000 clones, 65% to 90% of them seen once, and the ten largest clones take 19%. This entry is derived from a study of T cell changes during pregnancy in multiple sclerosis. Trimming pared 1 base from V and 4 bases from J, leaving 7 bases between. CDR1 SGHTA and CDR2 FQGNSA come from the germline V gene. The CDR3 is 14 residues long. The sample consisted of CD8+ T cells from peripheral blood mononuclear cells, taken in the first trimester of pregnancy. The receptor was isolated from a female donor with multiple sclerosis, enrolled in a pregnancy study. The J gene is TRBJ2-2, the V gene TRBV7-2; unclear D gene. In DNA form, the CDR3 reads TGTGCCAGCAGCTTAGGTCCCGTCACCGGGGAGCTGTTTTTT. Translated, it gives CASSLGPVTGELFF. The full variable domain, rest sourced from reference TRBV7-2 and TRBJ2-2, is GAGVSQSPSNKVTEKGKDVELRCDPISGHTALYWYRQSLGQGLEFLIYFQGNSAPDKSGLPSDRFSAERTGGSVSTLTIQRTQQEDSAVYLCASSLGPVTGELFFGEGSRLTVL.